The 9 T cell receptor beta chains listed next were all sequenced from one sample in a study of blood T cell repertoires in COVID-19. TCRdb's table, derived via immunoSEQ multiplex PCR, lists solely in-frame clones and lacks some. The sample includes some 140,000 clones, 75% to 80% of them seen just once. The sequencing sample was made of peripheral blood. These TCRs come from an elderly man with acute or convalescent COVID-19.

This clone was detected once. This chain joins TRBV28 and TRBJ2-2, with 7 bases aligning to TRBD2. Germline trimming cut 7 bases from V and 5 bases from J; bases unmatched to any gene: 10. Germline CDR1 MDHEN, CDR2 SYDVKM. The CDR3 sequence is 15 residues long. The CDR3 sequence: CASTPFWGGTGELFF. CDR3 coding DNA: TGTGCCAGCACCCCCTTCTGGGGAGGGACCGGGGAGCTGTTTTTT.

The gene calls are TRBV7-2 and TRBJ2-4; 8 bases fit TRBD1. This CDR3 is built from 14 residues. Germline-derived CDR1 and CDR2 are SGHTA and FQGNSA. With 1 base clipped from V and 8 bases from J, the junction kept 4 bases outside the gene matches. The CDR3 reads CASSLDGQGDIQYF. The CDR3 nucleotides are TGTGCCAGCAGCTTAGACGGACAGGGTGACATTCAGTACTTC.

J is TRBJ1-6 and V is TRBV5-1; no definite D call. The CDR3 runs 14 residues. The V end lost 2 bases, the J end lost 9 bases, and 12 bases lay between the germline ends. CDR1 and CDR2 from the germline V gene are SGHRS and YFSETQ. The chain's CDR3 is CASSFDGSSSPLHF. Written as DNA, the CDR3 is TGCGCCAGCAGCTTTGACGGGAGTAGTTCACCCCTCCACTTT.

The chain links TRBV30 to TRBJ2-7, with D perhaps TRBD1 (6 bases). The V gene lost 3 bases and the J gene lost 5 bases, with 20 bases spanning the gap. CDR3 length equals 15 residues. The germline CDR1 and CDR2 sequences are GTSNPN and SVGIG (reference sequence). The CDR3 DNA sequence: TGTGCCTGGAGGCAACCAGGGGTATGGGGCCACGAGCAGTACTTC. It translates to CAWRQPGVWGHEQYF.

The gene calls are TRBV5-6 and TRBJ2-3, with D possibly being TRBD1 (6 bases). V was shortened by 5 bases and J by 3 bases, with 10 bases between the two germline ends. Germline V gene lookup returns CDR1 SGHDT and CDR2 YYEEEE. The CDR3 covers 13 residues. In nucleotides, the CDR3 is TGTGCCAGCAGATTGCAGGGGACAGATACGCAGTATTTT. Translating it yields CASRLQGTDTQYF.

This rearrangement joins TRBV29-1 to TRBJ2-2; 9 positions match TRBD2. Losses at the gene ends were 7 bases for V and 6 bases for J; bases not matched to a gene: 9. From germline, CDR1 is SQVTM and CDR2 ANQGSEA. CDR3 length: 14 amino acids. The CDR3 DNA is TGCAGCGCTCTAACCGGGACTAGCTCCGGGGAGCTGTTTTTT. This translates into CSALTGTSSGELFF.

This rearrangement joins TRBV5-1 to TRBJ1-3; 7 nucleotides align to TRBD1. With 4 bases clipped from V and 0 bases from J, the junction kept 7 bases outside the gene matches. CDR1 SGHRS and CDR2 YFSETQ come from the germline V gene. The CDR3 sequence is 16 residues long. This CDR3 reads CASSPNGQDSGNTIYF. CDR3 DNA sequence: TGCGCCAGCAGCCCGAACGGACAGGACTCTGGAAACACCATATATTTT. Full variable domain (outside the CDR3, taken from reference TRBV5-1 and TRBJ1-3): KAGVTQTPRYLIKTRGQQVTLSCSPISGHRSVSWYQQTPGQGLQFLFEYFSETQRNKGNFPGRFSGRQFSNSRSEMNVSTLELGDSALYLCASSPNGQDSGNTIYFGEGSWLTVV.

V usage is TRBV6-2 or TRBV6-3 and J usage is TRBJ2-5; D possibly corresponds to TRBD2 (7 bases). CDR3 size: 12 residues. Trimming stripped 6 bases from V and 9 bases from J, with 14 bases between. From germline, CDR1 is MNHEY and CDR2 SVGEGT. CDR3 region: CASSTRGGAQYF. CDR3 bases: TGTGCCAGCAGCACCCGAGGGGGGGCCCAGTACTTC.

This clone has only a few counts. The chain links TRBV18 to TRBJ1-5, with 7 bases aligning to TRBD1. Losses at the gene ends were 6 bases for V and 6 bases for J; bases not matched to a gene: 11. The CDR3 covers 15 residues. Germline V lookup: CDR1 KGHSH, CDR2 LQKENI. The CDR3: CASSLQGGSFQPQHF. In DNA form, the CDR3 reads TGTGCCAGCTCCCTCCAGGGGGGCTCGTTTCAGCCCCAGCATTTT.